A selection of T cell receptor beta chains follows, all from one sample in a study of CD8 T cells in ankylosing spondylitis. TCRdb passed the 5' RACE reads through MiXCR, listing each CDR3 protein once. The sample carries about 540,000 distinct CDR3 sequences, more than 9.5% recorded once. The sequenced sample consisted of blood, either unsorted or a sorted T cell fraction (not recorded which). The receptors derive from a male donor with ankylosing spondylitis. The CDR3 runs from the conserved cysteine through the conserved F or W.

v_gene	CDR3aa
TRBV20-1	CSARVGLAGTDTQYF
TRBV12-3/TRBV12-4	CASNGGLAGRNEQFF
TRBV5-1	CASSLAQGVYNEQFF
TRBV20-1	CSARPELDRIHLTDTQYF
TRBV30	CAWSVMGGAEAFF
TRBV19	CASSLRLGGSSYNEQFF
TRBV12-3/TRBV12-4	CASVQGWYTEAFF
TRBV11-3	CASSLGGGGPNEQFF
TRBV2	CASSGEAGAFTDTQYF
TRBV5-6	CASSPGPQGATTGELFF
TRBV6-1	CASSDPWRGEQPQHF
TRBV20-1	CSASPIGQVDQPQHF
TRBV28	CASSPAFSGGGTPSGNTIYF
TRBV29-1	CSSTTSGSRNEQFF
TRBV20-1	CSVLTLAKNIQYF
TRBV20-1	CSARGGGALYEQYF
TRBV3-1	CASSLQGGLLGETQYF
TRBV13	CASSLYTITDTQYF
TRBV6-2/TRBV6-3	CASRGTTYNEQFF
TRBV25-1	CASSFRGGGELFF
TRBV5-6	CASSAQLEGELFF
TRBV27	CASSPWGFSGANVLTF
TRBV7-2	CASSLGAGVKDTQYF
TRBV3-1	CASSPRPSGGNEQFF
TRBV12-3/TRBV12-4	CASSFERGSGSPDTQYF
TRBV5-1	CASRPQGGRLSEAFF
TRBV19	CASIQSGSGTGELFF
TRBV7-2	CASSLGVPTAFF
TRBV7-8	CASSSTSGRVDEQFF
TRBV7-9	CASSLPRTVQLYGYTF
TRBV3-1	CASSDLGQLAKNIQYF
TRBV6-1	CASRSGTAVYGYTF
TRBV20-1	CSARVGPGLVHSGELFF
TRBV7-2	CASSFRLGGSYEQYF
TRBV29-1	CSVEGSGRNEQFF
TRBV20-1	CSARTNGDYGYTF
TRBV6-1	CASTLGDLNTEAFF
TRBV10-3	CAISAPDRTNYGYTF
TRBV7-2	CASSLEGVLNYGYTF
TRBV27	CASSLWTGRENSPLHF
TRBV25-1	CASSESGIKLGSVLSTDTQYF
TRBV5-1	CASGNRASTDTQYF
TRBV29-1	CSVEDPLAGGAGELFF
TRBV2	CASSEAAGEGETQYF
TRBV20-1	CSARDTKKNEQFF
TRBV2	CASSEEKSVTDTQYF
TRBV5-6	CASSLTSGGRGFF
TRBV5-1	CASSPRDRGTDEQFF
TRBV7-2	CASSLRPLASSETQYF
TRBV5-1	CASSLGDVAGADTQYF
TRBV6-2/TRBV6-3	CASSYPPGVGANVLTF
TRBV21-1	CASSEGRGGHTDTQYF
TRBV19	CASSPPARLYNEQFF
TRBV15	CATILRGGLGTDTQYF